Sequencing of this T cell receptor (beta chain) was carried out in a study of vaccination effects on CD4 cells after COVID-19. About the study: All study participants received two doses of BNT162b2 or mRNA-1273 vaccine. Overall study results and limits: Substantial clonal contraction characterized both infection- and vaccine-induced clones late after vaccination. Limitations: small convalescent group and missing early post-infection timepoints.

After expansion with viral peptide pools in the ViraFEST assay, antigen-specific CD4+ T cells were sequenced. CD4+ T cell isolation took place after approximately ten days of culture. SARS-CoV-2 infection was confirmed by PCR in the person between March and December 2020. The ends were cut back, 5 bases at V and 2 bases at J, with 16 bases in the middle. Germline V lookup: CDR1 SGHTA, CDR2 FQGNSA. The CDR3 is made up of 15 amino acids. TCRdb keeps only in-frame clones here, not all; method: immunoSEQ multiplex PCR. The table has fewer than 35,000 clones, 70% to 85% seen once; the top ten hold under 35%. About this clone: The target antigen is unknown.

The source is a human donor who had a prior SARS-CoV-2 infection. This sample comprised CD4+ T cells from PBMCs cultured with a peptide pool, obtained before COVID-19 vaccination. The V and J genes are TRBV7-2 and TRBJ2-7; D is perhaps TRBD2 (5 bases). As DNA, the CDR3 is TGTGCCAGCAGCCGCCGGGCCTCGGAGGCCTACGAGCAGTACTTC. It specifies CASSRRASEAYEQYF.